Below, 32 T cell receptor beta chains from the same sample are listed, as sequenced in a study of blood T cell repertoires in COVID-19. Profiling relied on immunoSEQ multiplex PCR, and the TCRdb table lists in-frame clones only, not all of them. This sample yields about 100,000 clones, of which around 87% are seen a single time; just under 20% belongs to the top ten. Sequencing input: peripheral blood. The source of these receptors is a human donor in a cohort sampled during active COVID-19.

The V call is TRBV28, the J call TRBJ2-1; the D gene is possibly TRBD2 (6 bases). The CDR3 is made up of 13 amino acids. Trimming removed 6 bases from V and 10 bases from J, with 16 bases in between. The germline CDR1 and CDR2 sequences are MDHEN and SYDVKM. The CDR3 reads CASSVRDSTEQFF. The CDR3 bases are TGTGCCAGCAGCGTCCGGGACTCTACAGAGCAGTTCTTC.

This clone was seen once. The chain carries TRBV19 and TRBJ2-7; 10 nucleotides line up with TRBD1. The CDR3 spans 18 residues. After removal of 4 bases from V and 12 bases from J, the junction contained 24 bases not matched to a gene. Germline loops: CDR1 LNHDA, CDR2 SQIVND (reference sequence). CDR3 DNA sequence: TGTGCCAGTAGTAGCGGACCACAAGGGACAGGGGTAATATCCGTCAGGTACTTC. This codes for CASSSGPQGTGVISVRYF.

CDR3 protein: CASSEAEGSLMELFF. The CDR3, as DNA: TGTGCCAGCAGTGAAGCAGAGGGATCCCTGATGGAACTGTTTTTT. The chain combines TRBV2 with TRBJ1-4; D ambiguous. Germline assignment: CDR1 SNHLY and CDR2 FYNNEI. Trimming removed 0 bases from V and 12 bases from J, with 17 bases in between. This CDR3 has 15 amino acids.

The chain combines TRBV5-6 with TRBJ1-5; 8 bases agree with TRBD1. The CDR3 totals 14 residues. Germline loops: CDR1 SGHDT, CDR2 YYEEEE. The J segment lost 4 bases and the V segment lost 4 bases, leaving 4 bases of the junction unmatched. DNA for the CDR3: TGTGCCAGCAGCGGTAGACAGGGGAATCAGCCCCAGCATTTT. Translating gives CASSGRQGNQPQHF.

The chain is built from TRBV5-5 and TRBJ1-2, with 9 positions matching TRBD1. The CDR3 is made up of 15 amino acids. Germline CDR1 is SGHKS and CDR2 is YYEKEE (reference sequence). V shed 1 base, J shed 6 bases, and the junction held 7 bases outside the gene matches. The CDR3 protein is CASSLRTGVGDGYTF. The CDR3 nucleotides read TGTGCCAGCAGCTTGAGGACAGGGGTGGGGGATGGCTACACCTTC.

The gene calls are TRBV3-1 (or the pseudogene TRBV3-2) and TRBJ2-1, with 8 bases lining up with TRBD2. The CDR3 runs to 16 residues. The V gene end was trimmed by 7 bases and the J gene end by 5 bases; junction bases not matched to a gene: 13. Germline loops: CDR1 LGHDT, CDR2 YNNKEL (reference sequence). The CDR3 sequence: CASKSTTSGSNNEQFF. For the CDR3, the DNA is TGTGCCAGCAAGTCAACCACTAGCGGTAGTAACAATGAGCAGTTCTTC.

In DNA, the CDR3 is TGTGCCAGCACCACTTTAGATACGCAGTATTTT. Protein sequence: CASTTLDTQYF. The chain links TRBV28 to TRBJ2-3; D is ambiguous. There are 11 residues in the CDR3. Trimming cost V 7 bases and J 5 bases, with 7 bases left between them. Germline CDR1 and CDR2: MDHEN and SYDVKM.

The chain recombines TRBV10-3 with TRBJ2-1, with D possibly matching TRBD1 (5 bases). The CDR3 length is 16 residues. Trimming stripped 0 bases from V and 5 bases from J, with 14 bases between. CDR1 and CDR2 (germline): ENHRY, SYGVKD. In nucleotides, the CDR3 is TGTGCCATCAGTGAGTCGGGCACAGGTACTAACAATGAGCAGTTCTTC. Its protein product is CAISESGTGTNNEQFF.

The chain carries TRBV7-9 and TRBJ2-7; TRBD2 matches at 12 bases. V trimming: 1 base; J trimming: 1 base; junction bases outside the gene matches: 2. Germline CDR1 SEHNR, CDR2 FQNEAQ (reference sequence). This CDR3 has 16 amino acids. CDR3: CASSLGTSGTSYEQYF. The CDR3 DNA follows: TGTGCCAGCAGCTTAGGGACTAGCGGGACATCCTACGAGCAGTACTTC.

The chain links TRBV6-4 to TRBJ2-3; 10 bases are shared with TRBD1. V lost 4 bases, J lost 2 bases, and 9 bases stayed unmatched. Germline values: CDR1 MRHNA, CDR2 SNTAGT. The CDR3 is 17 amino acids. CDR3 amino acids: CASSVGQGERDTDTQYF. The DNA of the CDR3 is TGTGCCAGCAGTGTCGGACAGGGGGAACGGGACACAGATACGCAGTATTTT.

V and J are TRBV6-5 and TRBJ2-2, with 7 nucleotides matching TRBD2. V lost 7 bases to trimming and J lost 4 bases; unmatched junction nucleotides: 9. Germline V gene sequence: CDR1 MNHEY, CDR2 SVGAGI. The CDR3 length is 15 residues. CDR3: CASIFRSGGTGELFF. DNA of the CDR3: TGTGCCAGCATCTTCCGGTCGGGAGGCACCGGGGAGCTGTTTTTT.

The chain employs TRBV5-1 and TRBJ1-1; no definite D call. CDR1 is SGHRS, CDR2 YFSETQ, per germline. The CDR3 has 15 residues. V was pared by 4 bases and J by 6 bases, with 19 bases between. DNA for the CDR3: TGCGCCAGCAGCCTACGGGAGGCAGGAGTGGCTGAAGCTTTCTTT. As protein: CASSLREAGVAEAFF.

This chain uses TRBV6-2 or TRBV6-3 with TRBJ1-2; 7 nucleotides agree with TRBD1. The trim removed 0 bases at V and 8 bases at J, leaving 3 bases unmatched. The CDR3 length is 13 residues. Looked up from germline, CDR1 is MNHEY and CDR2 is SVGEGT. The CDR3 spells CASSYSDRLGYTF. In DNA form, the CDR3 reads TGTGCCAGCAGTTACTCGGACAGGTTGGGCTACACCTTC.

The chain links TRBV18 to TRBJ1-4; the D gene is possibly TRBD1 (6 bases). Trimming removed 1 base at V and 5 bases at J, with 20 bases between. The germline V gene encodes CDR1 KGHSH and CDR2 LQKENI. The CDR3 spans 18 residues. DNA for the CDR3: TGTGCCAGCTCACCACAGGATGCGGGGGGCGTAAGGAATGAAAAACTGTTTTTT. Protein sequence: CASSPQDAGGVRNEKLFF.

This rearrangement joins TRBV6-5 to TRBJ1-4, with D possibly matching TRBD1 (5 bases). The V and J ends lost 2 bases and 11 bases respectively, with 21 bases between them. CDR1 MNHEY and CDR2 SVGAGI come from the germline V gene. This CDR3 contains 16 residues. Here the CDR3 reads CASSYPSRASDRKLFF. In nucleotides, the CDR3 is TGTGCCAGCAGTTACCCCAGCAGGGCCTCTGATCGGAAACTGTTTTTT.

The sample holds a few counts of this clone. J is TRBJ1-1 and V is TRBV5-6; D not resolved. This CDR3 contains 14 residues. Germline V CDR1 and CDR2: SGHDT, YYEEEE. The V end lost 5 bases, the J end lost 1 base, and 12 bases lay between the germline ends. CDR3 sequence: CASRRKSSNTEAFF. In nucleotides, the CDR3 is TGTGCCAGCAGACGAAAGAGCTCGAACACTGAAGCTTTCTTT.

The rearrangement links TRBV19 to TRBJ2-2, with TRBD2 as a possible D gene (6 bases). Germline lookup yields CDR1 LNHDA and CDR2 SQIVND (reference sequence). This CDR3 region has 14 residues. Trimming left V 5 bases short and J 0 bases short, with 7 bases between. CDR3 region: CASSSSANTGELFF. The DNA of the CDR3 is TGTGCCAGTAGTTCTAGCGCGAACACCGGGGAGCTGTTTTTT. Full variable domain (remainder filled in from reference TRBV19 and TRBJ2-2): DGGITQSPKYLFRKEGQNVTLSCEQNLNHDAMYWYRQDPGQGLRLIYYSQIVNDFQKGDIAEGYSVSREKKESFPLTVTSAQKNPTAFYLCASSSSANTGELFFGEGSRLTVL.

The V and J genes are TRBV9 and TRBJ2-2, with TRBD1 identical over 9 bases. The CDR3 contains 14 residues. V trimming: 4 bases; J trimming: 7 bases; junction bases outside the gene matches: 5. The germline V gene encodes CDR1 SGDLS and CDR2 YYNGEE. CDR3 sequence (DNA): TGTGCCAGCAGCAAAACAGGGGGCGTCGGGGAGCTGTTTTTT. This codes for CASSKTGGVGELFF.

The chain employs TRBV9 and TRBJ1-6; D is possibly TRBD1 (6 bases). Germline loops: CDR1 SGDLS, CDR2 YYNGEE. V was cut by 3 bases and J by 10 bases, with 20 bases left in between. CDR3 length: 16 amino acids. The CDR3 DNA reads as TGTGCCAGCAGCGCGCTACCGGGCCCCCAGGGGTCACCCCTCCACTTT. Translated: CASSALPGPQGSPLHF.

The chain links TRBV19 to TRBJ1-1, with a possible D match to TRBD1 (6 bases). The CDR3 is 15 residues long. The ends were cut back, 6 bases at V and 2 bases at J, with 16 bases in the middle. CDR1 and CDR2 (germline): LNHDA, SQIVND (reference sequence). The chain's CDR3 is CASRRAGAINTEAFF. As DNA, the CDR3 is TGTGCCAGTAGACGGGCAGGGGCGATAAACACTGAAGCTTTCTTT.

V gene TRBV3-1 (or the pseudogene TRBV3-2) combines with J gene TRBJ2-2; a possible D gene is TRBD2 (6 bases). Germline V lookup: CDR1 LGHDT, CDR2 YNNKEL (reference sequence). Trimming cost V 0 bases and J 3 bases, with 14 bases left between them. This CDR3 has 17 amino acids. The CDR3 is CASSQDYRRDDTGELFF. CDR3 coding DNA: TGTGCCAGCAGCCAAGATTATAGGCGGGACGACACCGGGGAGCTGTTTTTT.

The chain couples TRBV5-4 to TRBJ2-7, with 7 bases identical to TRBD1. The CDR3 has 17 amino acids. CDR1 is SGHNT, CDR2 YYREEE, per germline (reference sequence). Losses at the gene ends were 1 base for V and 0 bases for J; bases not matched to a gene: 10. CDR3 region: CASSLWGYRGSSYEQYF. The CDR3 nucleotides read TGTGCCAGCAGCTTGTGGGGTTACAGGGGAAGCTCCTACGAGCAGTACTTC.

The chain recombines TRBV2 with TRBJ1-3; a possible D gene is TRBD1 (6 bases). V gave up 4 bases and J gave up 0 bases, with 13 bases separating them. Germline assignment: CDR1 SNHLY and CDR2 FYNNEI. CDR3 length: 16 residues. CDR3 sequence reads: CASSVGQQSSGNTIYF. CDR3 nucleotides: TGTGCCAGCAGTGTAGGACAGCAAAGCTCTGGAAACACCATATATTTT.

The chain has TRBV7-3 and TRBJ2-1; TRBD1 matches at 11 bases. This CDR3 has 16 residues. Unmatched junction bases numbered 9, after V lost 3 bases and J lost 8 bases. Germline V lookup: CDR1 SGHTA, CDR2 FQGTGA. The DNA for the CDR3 is TGTGCCAGCAGCTTCACCGGACAGGGGGCTTTCGATGAGCAGTTCTTC. Translated, it gives CASSFTGQGAFDEQFF.

The chain links TRBV5-1 to TRBJ2-2; D is perhaps TRBD1 (6 bases). V was cut by 1 base and J by 0 bases, with 7 bases left in between. CDR3 length: 15 residues. Per germline, CDR1 SGHRS and CDR2 YFSETQ. CDR3 nucleotide sequence: TGCGCCAGCAGCTTGCGACAGGCGAACACCGGGGAGCTGTTTTTT. This codes for CASSLRQANTGELFF. Based on the CDR3 plus reference TRBV5-1 and TRBJ2-2, the full variable domain is KAGVTQTPRYLIKTRGQQVTLSCSPISGHRSVSWYQQTPGQGLQFLFEYFSETQRNKGNFPGRFSGRQFSNSRSEMNVSTLELGDSALYLCASSLRQANTGELFFGEGSRLTVL.

Only a few counts were recorded for this clone. The rearrangement links TRBV7-8 to TRBJ1-2, with D maybe TRBD1 (6 bases). The V gene lost 5 bases and the J gene lost 13 bases, with 20 bases spanning the gap. Germline CDR1 SGHVS, CDR2 FQNEAQ. This CDR3 has 13 residues. As DNA, the CDR3 is TGTGCCAGCAGCAACAGGGCGACTATTGTGCTCACCTTC. Amino acid sequence: CASSNRATIVLTF.

V and J are TRBV5-4 and TRBJ1-2, with D uncertain. With 0 bases removed from V and 7 bases from J, the gap between germline ends came to 13 bases. In germline, CDR1 is SGHNT, CDR2 YYREEE (reference sequence). The length of the CDR3 is 14 residues. CDR3 sequence reads: CASSLVSGSGGYTF. The CDR3 DNA sequence: TGTGCCAGCAGCTTGGTCTCGGGATCGGGTGGCTACACCTTC.

The gene calls are TRBV18 and TRBJ1-2; D not certain. The V end was cut by 2 bases, the J end by 5 bases, with 12 bases between. Germline V gene sequence: CDR1 KGHSH, CDR2 LQKENI. The CDR3 consists of 14 residues. This chain's CDR3 is CASSPLEGRYGYTF. In nucleotides, the CDR3 is TGTGCCAGCTCACCATTGGAGGGTCGGTATGGCTACACCTTC. Complete variable domain (other parts from reference TRBV18 and TRBJ1-2): NAGVMQNPRHLVRRRGQEARLRCSPMKGHSHVYWYRQLPEEGLKFMVYLQKENIIDESGMPKERFSAEFPKEGPSILRIQQVVRGDSAAYFCASSPLEGRYGYTFGSGTRLTVV.

This chain links TRBV6-5 with TRBJ2-1; 7 bases match TRBD1. CDR3 size: 14 residues. J was trimmed by 4 bases and V by 8 bases; bases with no gene match: 8. CDR1 and CDR2 (germline): MNHEY, SVGAGI. This CDR3 is CASYPGQQYNEQFF. CDR3 in DNA: TGTGCCAGCTATCCGGGACAGCAGTACAATGAGCAGTTCTTC.

The chain carries TRBV3-1 (or the pseudogene TRBV3-2) and TRBJ1-4; 7 bases are a match to TRBD1. Trimming took 2 bases from V and 8 from J; bases not matched to a gene: 14. In germline, CDR1 is LGHDT, CDR2 YNNKEL (reference sequence). This CDR3 contains 17 residues. The CDR3 reads CASSQIWSPTGKEKLFF. The CDR3 coding sequence is TGTGCCAGCAGCCAAATCTGGTCGCCGACAGGGAAGGAAAAACTGTTTTTT.

The chain combines TRBV27 with TRBJ2-1; 8 nucleotides line up with TRBD2. The ends lost 3 bases at V and 6 bases at J; junction bases unmatched: 7. CDR3 length: 15 amino acids. Germline CDR1 is MNHEY and CDR2 is SMNVEV (reference sequence). In DNA, the CDR3 is TGTGCCAGCAGTTTGCGAGCGGGAGCCCCCAATGAGCAGTTCTTC. Translated: CASSLRAGAPNEQFF.

V gene TRBV25-1 combines with J gene TRBJ1-4; no clear D gene. The germline V gene has CDR1 MGHDK and CDR2 SYGVNS. V was clipped by 6 bases and J by 0 bases, with 14 bases between them. CDR3 length equals 16 residues. CDR3 sequence reads: CASSPMKIATNEKLFF. The CDR3 bases are TGTGCCAGCAGCCCCATGAAAATAGCAACTAATGAAAAACTGTTTTTT.